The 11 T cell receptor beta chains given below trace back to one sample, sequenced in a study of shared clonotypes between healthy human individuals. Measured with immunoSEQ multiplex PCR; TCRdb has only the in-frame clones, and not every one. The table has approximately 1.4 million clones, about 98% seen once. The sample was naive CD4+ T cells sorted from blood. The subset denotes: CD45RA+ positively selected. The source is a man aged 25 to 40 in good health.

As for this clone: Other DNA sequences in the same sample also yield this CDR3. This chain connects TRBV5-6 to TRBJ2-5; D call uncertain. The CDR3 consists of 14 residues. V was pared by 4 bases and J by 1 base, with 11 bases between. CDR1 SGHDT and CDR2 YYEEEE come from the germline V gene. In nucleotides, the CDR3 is TGTGCCAGCAGCCGGACGGGCGCCCAAGAGACCCAGTACTTC. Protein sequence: CASSRTGAQETQYF.

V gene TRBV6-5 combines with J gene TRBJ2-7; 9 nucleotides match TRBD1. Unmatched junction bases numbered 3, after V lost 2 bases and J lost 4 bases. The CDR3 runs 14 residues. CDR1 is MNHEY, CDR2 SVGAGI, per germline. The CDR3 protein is CASSYGTGLYEQYF. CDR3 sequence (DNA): TGTGCCAGCAGTTACGGGACAGGGTTATACGAGCAGTACTTC.

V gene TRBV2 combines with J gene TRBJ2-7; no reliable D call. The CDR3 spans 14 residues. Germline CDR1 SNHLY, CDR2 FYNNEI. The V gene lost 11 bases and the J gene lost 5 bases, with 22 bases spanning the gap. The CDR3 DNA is TGTGCCTCGTCCGGGCGGAGTTCCCCCCACGAGCAGTACTTC. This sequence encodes CASSGRSSPHEQYF.

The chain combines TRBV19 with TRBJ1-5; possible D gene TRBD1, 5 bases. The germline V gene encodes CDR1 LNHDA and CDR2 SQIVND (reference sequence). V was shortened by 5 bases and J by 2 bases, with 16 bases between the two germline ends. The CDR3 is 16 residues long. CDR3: CASSLREGRGNQPQHF. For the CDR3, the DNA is TGTGCCAGTAGTCTTCGGGAGGGCAGGGGCAATCAGCCCCAGCATTTT.

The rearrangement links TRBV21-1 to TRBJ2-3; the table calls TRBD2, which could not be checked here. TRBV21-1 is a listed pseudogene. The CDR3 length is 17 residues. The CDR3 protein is CASIPTGGPPSADTQYF. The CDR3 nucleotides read TGTGCCAGCATCCCTACGGGAGGGCCGCCGAGCGCAGATACGCAGTATTTT.

The CDR3 region is CASSSLAGANEQFF. The CDR3, as DNA: TGCGCCAGCAGCTCTCTAGCGGGAGCGAATGAGCAGTTCTTC. This chain uses TRBV5-1 with TRBJ2-1; 10 bases line up with TRBD2. CDR3 length: 14 residues. CDR1 and CDR2 (germline): SGHRS, YFSETQ. Trimming at V came to 3 bases and at J to 7 bases, leaving 4 bases not matched to a gene.

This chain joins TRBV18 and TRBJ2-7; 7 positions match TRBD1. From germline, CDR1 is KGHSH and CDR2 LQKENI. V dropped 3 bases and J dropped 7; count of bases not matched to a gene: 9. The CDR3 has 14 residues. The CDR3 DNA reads TGTGCCAGCTCACCTAGGACACAGGGGTGGGAGCAGTACTTC. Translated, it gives CASSPRTQGWEQYF.

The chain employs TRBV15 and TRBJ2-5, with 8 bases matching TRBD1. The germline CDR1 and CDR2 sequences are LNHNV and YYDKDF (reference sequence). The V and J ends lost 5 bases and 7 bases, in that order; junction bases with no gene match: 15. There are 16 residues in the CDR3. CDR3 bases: TGTGCCACCAGCGCACAACCGGGACAGGAGTTAGTGACCCAGTACTTC. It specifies CATSAQPGQELVTQYF.

The CDR3 loop is CATTHIPTENEKLFF. CDR3 nucleotides: TGTGCCACCACACACATTCCGACGGAAAATGAAAAACTGTTTTTT. The chain is built from TRBV15 and TRBJ1-4; D is unresolved. CDR3 length: 15 residues. CDR1 and CDR2 (germline): LNHNV, YYDKDF (reference sequence). Between the trimmed V and J ends, which lost 7 bases and 5 bases, there was a span of 17 bases.

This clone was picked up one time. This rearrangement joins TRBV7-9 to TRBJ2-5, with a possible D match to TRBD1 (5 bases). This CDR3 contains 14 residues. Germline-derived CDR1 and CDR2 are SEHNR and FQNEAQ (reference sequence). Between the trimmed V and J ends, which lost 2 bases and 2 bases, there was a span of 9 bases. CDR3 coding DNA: TGTGCCAGCAGCTTACGACAGTTACAAGAGACCCAGTACTTC. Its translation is CASSLRQLQETQYF.

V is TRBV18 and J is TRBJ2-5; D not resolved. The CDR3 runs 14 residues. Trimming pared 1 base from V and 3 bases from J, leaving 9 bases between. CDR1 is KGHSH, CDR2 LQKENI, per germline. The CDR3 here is CASSPLRREETQYF. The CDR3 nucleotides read TGTGCCAGCTCACCACTCAGGAGAGAAGAGACCCAGTACTTC.